This TCR beta chain was captured by sequencing in a study of blood T cell repertoires in COVID-19. Background on the study: The samples span acute and convalescent COVID-19 from the United States, Italy and Spain.

In its sample, this clone was seen a few times. In the source study's methods: Counts of nucleated cells, estimated from reference gene primer amplification, were obtained. The protocol was immunoSEQ multiplex PCR, while the TCRdb copy is restricted to in-frame clones and leaves out a portion. The V and J calls and the clone size are those of that table, but D and trimming were determined from the DNA. The table records around 77,000 clones, about 80% of them present only once. Germline V gene data show CDR1 as LGHNT and CDR2 as FRNRAP. V lost 2 bases and J 10 bases, leaving 17 bases between the germline ends. The CDR3 contains 14 residues.

The chain links TRBV12-5 to TRBJ1-1; TRBD1 is a possible D gene (5 bases). This receptor was identified in a human donor in a cohort sampled during active COVID-19. Source material: peripheral blood. CDR3 in DNA: TGTGCTAGTGGTTTGTTCTCTCCGCCCCAGGGAGCTTTCTTT. It is translated as CASGLFSPPQGAFF.